The clone carrying this TCR beta chain has at least ten counts. Its antigen is not known. As the template, RNA transcripts were used to amplify TCR beta CDR3 regions. The library came from an HTBI-primed first-round RT-PCR and a second-round multiplex PCR. From the multiplex PCR reads, TCRdb called clonotypes with MiXCR, one entry per CDR3 protein. The sample shows about 620,000 distinct CDR3 sequences, about 20% of them seen only once. This sample stems from a study of Graves' ophthalmopathy and Graves' hyperthyroidism. Study context: Ahead of any treatment, peripheral blood was obtained at the initial diagnosis. Study results and caveats: The authors also found most expanded thyroid clonotypes above 0.001 frequency in blood.

This CDR3 spans 10 amino acids. Trimming pared 2 bases from V and 10 bases from J, leaving 8 bases between. Per the germline V gene, CDR1 is GTSNPN and CDR2 is SVGIG (reference sequence). Other autoimmune diseases, uncontrolled infections, pregnancy and lactation each led to patient exclusion. Clinical symptoms, serum thyroxine, TRAb, thyroid ultrasound and orbital computed tomography determined diagnosis. Sequencing was done on a sample of peripheral blood. The V and J genes are TRBV30 and TRBJ1-1; D gene uncertain. The receptor comes from a woman in her late teens or twenties with stable Graves' hyperthyroidism. Some clones in this sample may be carry-over from other donors' samples. In DNA form, the CDR3 reads TGTGCCTGGAGTCAGGAGGGAGCTTTCTTT. Translation gives CAWSQEGAFF.